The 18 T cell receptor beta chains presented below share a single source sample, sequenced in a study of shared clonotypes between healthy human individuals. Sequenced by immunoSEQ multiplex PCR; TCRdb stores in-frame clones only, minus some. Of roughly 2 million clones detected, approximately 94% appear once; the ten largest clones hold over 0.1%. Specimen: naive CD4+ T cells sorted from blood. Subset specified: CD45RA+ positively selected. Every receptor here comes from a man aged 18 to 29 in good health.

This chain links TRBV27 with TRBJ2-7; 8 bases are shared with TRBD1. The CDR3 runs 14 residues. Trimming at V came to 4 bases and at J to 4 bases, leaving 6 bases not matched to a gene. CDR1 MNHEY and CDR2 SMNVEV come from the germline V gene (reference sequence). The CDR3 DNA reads TGTGCCAGCAGTTCGGGACAGGCCGGATACGAGCAGTACTTC. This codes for CASSSGQAGYEQYF.

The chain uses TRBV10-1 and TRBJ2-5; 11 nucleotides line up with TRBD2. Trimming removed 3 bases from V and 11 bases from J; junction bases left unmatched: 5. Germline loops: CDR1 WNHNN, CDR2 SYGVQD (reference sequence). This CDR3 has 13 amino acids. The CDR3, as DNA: TGCGCCAGCAGTGAAACTAGCGGGAGCAGTCAGTACTTC. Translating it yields CASSETSGSSQYF.

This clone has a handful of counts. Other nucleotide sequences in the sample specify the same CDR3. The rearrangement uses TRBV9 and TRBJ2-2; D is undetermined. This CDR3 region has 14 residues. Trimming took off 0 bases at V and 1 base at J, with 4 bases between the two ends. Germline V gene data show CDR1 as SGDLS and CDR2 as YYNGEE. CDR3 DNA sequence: TGTGCCAGCAGCGTAGTAGGGAACACCGGGGAGCTGTTTTTT. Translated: CASSVVGNTGELFF.

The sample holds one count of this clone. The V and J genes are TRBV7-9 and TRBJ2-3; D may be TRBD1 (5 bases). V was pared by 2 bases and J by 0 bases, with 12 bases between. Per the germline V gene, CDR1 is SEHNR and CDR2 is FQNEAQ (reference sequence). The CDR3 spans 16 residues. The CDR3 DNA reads TGTGCCAGCAGCTTAATAGGTACAGGCAGCACAGATACGCAGTATTTT. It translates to CASSLIGTGSTDTQYF.

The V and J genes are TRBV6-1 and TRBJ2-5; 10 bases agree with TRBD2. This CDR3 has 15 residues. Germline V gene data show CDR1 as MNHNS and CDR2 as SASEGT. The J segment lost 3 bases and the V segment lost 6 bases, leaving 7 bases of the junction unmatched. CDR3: CASSRSGGPEETQYF. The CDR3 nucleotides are TGTGCCAGCAGCCGTAGCGGGGGGCCCGAAGAGACCCAGTACTTC.

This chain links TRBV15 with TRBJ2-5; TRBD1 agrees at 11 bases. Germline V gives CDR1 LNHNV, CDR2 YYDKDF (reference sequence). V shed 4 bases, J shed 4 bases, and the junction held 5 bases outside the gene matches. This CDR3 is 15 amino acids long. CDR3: CATSTGQGGRETQYF. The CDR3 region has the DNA TGTGCCACCAGCACGGGACAGGGGGGAAGAGAGACCCAGTACTTC.

The chain's CDR3 is CASSGGSLGSNQPQHF. The DNA of the CDR3 is TGTGCCAGCAGTGGGGGTTCATTGGGAAGCAATCAGCCCCAGCATTTT. The J gene is TRBJ1-5, the V gene TRBV6-1; D remains unclear. This CDR3 has 16 amino acids. V lost 4 bases to trimming and J lost 1 base, with 14 bases between them. Germline V CDR1 and CDR2: MNHNS, SASEGT.

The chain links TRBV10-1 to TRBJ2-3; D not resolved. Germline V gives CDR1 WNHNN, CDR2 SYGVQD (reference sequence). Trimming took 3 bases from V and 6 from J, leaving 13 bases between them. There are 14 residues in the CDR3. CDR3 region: CASSDTTRRDTQYF. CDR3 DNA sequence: TGCGCCAGCAGTGATACTACCCGTCGCGATACGCAGTATTTT.

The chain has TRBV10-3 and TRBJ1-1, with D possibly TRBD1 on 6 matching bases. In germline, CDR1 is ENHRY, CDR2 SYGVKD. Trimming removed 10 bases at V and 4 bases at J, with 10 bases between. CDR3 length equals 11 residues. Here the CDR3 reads CATRQATEAFF. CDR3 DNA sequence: TGTGCCACAAGACAGGCCACTGAAGCTTTCTTT.

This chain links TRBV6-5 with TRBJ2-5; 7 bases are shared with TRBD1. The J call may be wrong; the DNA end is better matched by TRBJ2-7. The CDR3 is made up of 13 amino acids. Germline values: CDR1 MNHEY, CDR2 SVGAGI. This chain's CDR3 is CASSRQGSAEQYF. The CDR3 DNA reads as TGTGCCAGCAGCAGACAGGGATCCGCCGAGCAGTACTTC.

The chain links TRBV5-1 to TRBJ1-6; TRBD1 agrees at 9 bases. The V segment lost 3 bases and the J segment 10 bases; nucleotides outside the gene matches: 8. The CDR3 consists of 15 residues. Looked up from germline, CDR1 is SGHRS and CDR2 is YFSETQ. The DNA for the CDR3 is TGCGCCAGCAGCTCCGGACAGGGGAACGGATCACCCCTCCACTTT. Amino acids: CASSSGQGNGSPLHF.

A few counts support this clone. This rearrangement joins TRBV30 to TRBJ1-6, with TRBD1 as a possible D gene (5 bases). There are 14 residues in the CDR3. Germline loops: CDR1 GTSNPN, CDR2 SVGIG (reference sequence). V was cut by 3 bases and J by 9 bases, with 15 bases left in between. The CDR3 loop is CAWSPGDRSSPLHF. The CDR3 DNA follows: TGTGCCTGGAGCCCGGGGGATAGGAGTTCACCCCTCCACTTT.

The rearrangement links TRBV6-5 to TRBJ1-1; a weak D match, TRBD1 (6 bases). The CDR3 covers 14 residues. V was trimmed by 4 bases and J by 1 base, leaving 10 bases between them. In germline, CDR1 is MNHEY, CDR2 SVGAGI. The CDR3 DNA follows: TGTGCCAGCAGTTTCACAGGGTCGAACACTGAAGCTTTCTTT. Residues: CASSFTGSNTEAFF.

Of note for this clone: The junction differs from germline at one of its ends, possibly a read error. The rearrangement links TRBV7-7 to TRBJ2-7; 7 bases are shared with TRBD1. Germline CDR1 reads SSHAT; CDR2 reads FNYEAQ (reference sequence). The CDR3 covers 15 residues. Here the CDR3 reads CASSLGQGDTYEQYF. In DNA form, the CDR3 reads TGTGCTAGCAGCTTAGGTCAGGGGGATACCTACGAGCAGTACTTC. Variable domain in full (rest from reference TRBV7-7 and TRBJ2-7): GAGVSQSPRYKVTKRGQDVTLRCDPISSHATLYWYQQALGQGPEFLTYFNYEAQPDKSGLPSDRFSAERPEGSISTLTIQRTEQRDSAMYRCASSLGQGDTYEQYFGPGTRLTVT.

CDR3 in amino acids: CASSPTSGSGVNEQFF. The CDR3 coding sequence is TGTGCCAGCTCACCGACTAGCGGGAGTGGGGTCAATGAGCAGTTCTTC. The genes are TRBV18 and TRBJ2-1; TRBD2 matches at 12 bases. The CDR3 is made up of 16 amino acids. CDR1 and CDR2 (germline): KGHSH, LQKENI. The V gene end was trimmed by 3 bases and the J gene end by 6 bases; junction bases not matched to a gene: 6.

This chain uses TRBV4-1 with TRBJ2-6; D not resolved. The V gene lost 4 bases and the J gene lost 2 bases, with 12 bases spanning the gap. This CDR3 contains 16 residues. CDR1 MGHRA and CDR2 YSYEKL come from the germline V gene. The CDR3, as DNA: TGCGCCAGCAGCCGTATGCCGGGTGCTGGGGCCAACGTCCTGACTTTC. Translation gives CASSRMPGAGANVLTF.

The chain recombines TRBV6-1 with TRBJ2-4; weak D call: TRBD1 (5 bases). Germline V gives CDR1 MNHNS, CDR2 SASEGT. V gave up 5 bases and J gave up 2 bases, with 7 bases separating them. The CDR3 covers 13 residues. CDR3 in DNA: TGTGCCAGCAGTTCAGGGTCCAAAAACATTCAGTACTTC. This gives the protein CASSSGSKNIQYF.

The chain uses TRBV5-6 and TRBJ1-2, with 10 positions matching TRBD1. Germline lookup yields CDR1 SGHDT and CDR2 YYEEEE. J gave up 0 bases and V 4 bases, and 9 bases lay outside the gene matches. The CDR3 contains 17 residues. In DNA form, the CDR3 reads TGTGCCAGCAGCCAATCCGGGACAGGGGCAACTAACTATGGCTACACCTTC. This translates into CASSQSGTGATNYGYTF.